A single sample gave rise to the 19 T cell receptor beta chains below, sequenced in a study of a mutant IDH1 vaccine in newly diagnosed glioma. The sample's time point: week 47, end of study. It was 300 ug of mutant IDH1 20-mer peptide that made up each vaccine dose, given with topical imiquimod. This table comes from immunoSEQ multiplex PCR, and its TCRdb copy is limited to in-frame clones, with some not included. In the table there are under 40,000 clones, roughly 87% of which are singletons. No antigens are known for them. The sequenced sample was PBMCs, obtained from a glioma patient whose treatment included an IDH1 peptide vaccine. These receptors were obtained from a man aged 35-49 years with glioma.

The gene calls are TRBV11-2 and TRBJ1-2, with TRBD1 matching over 7 bases. Germline CDR1 and CDR2: SGHAT and FQNNGV. The CDR3 extends over 13 amino acids. V dropped 5 bases and J dropped 3; count of bases not matched to a gene: 3. Written as DNA, the CDR3 is TGTGCCAGCAGCCCGGACAGGCACTATGGCTACACCTTC. Translated: CASSPDRHYGYTF.

The rearrangement links TRBV19 to TRBJ1-2, with TRBD1 matching 9 bases. Per germline, CDR1 LNHDA and CDR2 SQIVND (reference sequence). V lost 7 bases and J lost 7; bases outside the gene matches: 7. There are 13 residues in the CDR3. DNA of the CDR3: TGTGCCAGTAATGAACAGGGGGCAGGTGGCTACACCTTC. Residues: CASNEQGAGGYTF.

This clone was counted only a few times. The chain links TRBV28 to TRBJ2-4; 9 bases line up with TRBD2. With V trimmed by 7 bases and J by 4 bases, 11 bases remained unmatched. The CDR3 covers 16 residues. In germline, CDR1 is MDHEN, CDR2 SYDVKM. The CDR3 spells CASTERVSGSKNIQYF. For the CDR3, the DNA is TGTGCCAGCACCGAAAGGGTTAGCGGGAGTAAAAACATTCAGTACTTC. The variable domain in full, completed from reference TRBV28 and TRBJ2-4, reads DVKVTQSSRYLVKRTGEKVFLECVQDMDHENMFWYRQDPGLGLRLIYFSYDVKMKEKGDIPEGYSVSREKKERFSLILESASTNQTSMYLCASTERVSGSKNIQYFGAGTRLSVL.

This chain connects TRBV28 to TRBJ2-3; D is unclear. V shed 4 bases and J shed 0 bases, with 20 bases lying between them. CDR3 length: 18 residues. Germline-derived CDR1 and CDR2 are MDHEN and SYDVKM. The CDR3 is CASSCSPNSTQSTDTQYF. CDR3 nucleotide sequence: TGTGCCAGCAGTTGCTCTCCCAACAGCACCCAGAGCACAGATACGCAGTATTTT.

V usage is TRBV6-1 and J usage is TRBJ1-6; weak D call: TRBD1 (6 bases). Looked up from germline, CDR1 is MNHNS and CDR2 is SASEGT. Trimming pared 11 bases from V and 5 bases from J, leaving 13 bases between. This CDR3 region has 13 residues. Here the CDR3 DNA reads TGTGCCGGGGGGGCGATGGATAATTCACCCCTCCACTTT. Translating gives CAGGAMDNSPLHF.

The chain couples TRBV6-5 to TRBJ1-5; no clear D. CDR1 is MNHEY, CDR2 SVGAGI, per germline. This CDR3 contains 14 residues. The V end was cut by 0 bases, the J end by 4 bases, with 7 bases between. This chain's CDR3 is CASSYSGRNQPQHF. The CDR3 DNA sequence: TGTGCCAGCAGTTACTCGGGGAGGAATCAGCCCCAGCATTTT.

The chain is built from TRBV9 and TRBJ2-5; D may be TRBD1 (5 bases). Trimming left V 3 bases short and J 5 bases short, with 14 bases between. From germline, CDR1 is SGDLS and CDR2 YYNGEE. The CDR3 length is 14 residues. The CDR3 loop reads CASSDGARSETQYF. The CDR3 DNA reads TGTGCCAGCAGCGATGGGGCGCGGTCGGAGACCCAGTACTTC.

The rearrangement joins TRBV28 to TRBJ2-7, with 7 bases that match TRBD1. The CDR3 runs 13 residues. Germline V CDR1 and CDR2: MDHEN, SYDVKM. After removal of 2 bases from V and 6 bases from J, the junction contained 4 bases not matched to a gene. The CDR3 nucleotides read TGTGCCAGCAGTTTAACCGCAGGGGGCGAGCAGTACTTC. Translated, it gives CASSLTAGGEQYF.

V usage is TRBV5-5 and J usage is TRBJ2-1, with 7 positions matching TRBD1. Germline V gene lookup returns CDR1 SGHKS and CDR2 YYEKEE (reference sequence). This CDR3 comprises 14 residues. The junction had 5 bases not matched to a gene; V was cut back by 0 bases and J by 8 bases. The CDR3 DNA reads as TGTGCCAGCAGCTTGGGACAGGGAGTACATGAGCAGTTCTTC. This sequence encodes CASSLGQGVHEQFF.

The chain links TRBV5-1 to TRBJ2-5; no definite D call. Trimming took off 4 bases at V and 5 bases at J, with 18 bases between the two ends. The V gene's germline CDR1 is SGHRS and CDR2 YFSETQ. The CDR3 covers 15 residues. CDR3 sequence (DNA): TGCGCCAGCAGCGCACTCTCCAGTGGGGTGGAGACCCAGTACTTC. It yields the protein CASSALSSGVETQYF.

This chain connects TRBV15 to TRBJ2-2; D unresolved. V was clipped by 9 bases and J by 0 bases, with 14 bases between them. CDR1 and CDR2 (germline): LNHNV, YYDKDF (reference sequence). CDR3 size: 15 residues. Here the CDR3 reads CATLMGYSNTGELFF. In DNA form, the CDR3 reads TGTGCCACTTTAATGGGTTATTCGAACACCGGGGAGCTGTTTTTT.

The V and J genes are TRBV27 and TRBJ2-5; D is uncertain. Trimming pared 4 bases from V and 2 bases from J, leaving 2 bases between. There are 11 residues in the CDR3. Germline CDR1 is MNHEY and CDR2 is SMNVEV (reference sequence). In nucleotides, the CDR3 is TGTGCCAGCAGTTCTCAAGAGACCCAGTACTTC. It specifies CASSSQETQYF.

The chain joins TRBV7-9 to TRBJ1-6; TRBD1 matches 8 bases. CDR1 is SEHNR, CDR2 FQNEAQ, per germline (reference sequence). The CDR3 loop spans 17 amino acids. J was trimmed by 7 bases and V by 5 bases; bases with no gene match: 13. CDR3 sequence (DNA): TGTGCCAGCAGCACATCCTCCGGGACAGGAGCAAATTCACCCCTCCACTTT. Amino acids: CASSTSSGTGANSPLHF.

The rearrangement joins TRBV2 to TRBJ1-1; 7 nucleotides line up with TRBD1. Germline values: CDR1 SNHLY, CDR2 FYNNEI. The CDR3 totals 16 residues. V was clipped by 2 bases and J by 4 bases; unmatched bases: 10. CDR3 region: CASSEWASGGSTEAFF. The CDR3 DNA follows: TGTGCCAGCAGTGAATGGGCGTCAGGGGGGAGCACTGAAGCTTTCTTT. The full variable domain, with the rest looked up from reference TRBV2 and TRBJ1-1, is EPEVTQTPSHQVTQMGQEVILRCVPISNHLYFYWYRQILGQKVEFLVSFYNNEISEKSEIFDDQFSVERPDGSNFTLKIRSTKLEDSAMYFCASSEWASGGSTEAFFGQGTRLTVV.

V gene TRBV11-2 combines with J gene TRBJ2-3, with D tentatively TRBD1 or TRBD2 (6 bases each). CDR3 size: 13 residues. The germline gives CDR1 SGHAT, CDR2 FQNNGV. Trimming took off 6 bases at V and 8 bases at J, with 15 bases between the two ends. The CDR3 nucleotides are TGTGCCAGCAGTATAGCCGGGGGCGGTACGCAGTATTTT. This sequence encodes CASSIAGGGTQYF.

This chain links TRBV16 with TRBJ1-1, with D possibly matching TRBD1 (6 bases). Germline-derived CDR1 and CDR2 are KGHSY and FQNENV. V gave up 3 bases and J gave up 3 bases, with 11 bases separating them. The CDR3 consists of 14 residues. CDR3 in amino acids: CASSQFGGDTEAFF. The CDR3 nucleotides read TGTGCCAGCAGCCAGTTTGGGGGCGACACTGAAGCTTTCTTT.

This clone was counted only a few times. The chain joins TRBV6-4 to TRBJ2-6; the D call may be TRBD1 or TRBD2 (6 bases each). CDR3 length: 15 amino acids. V lost 3 bases and J lost 2, with 8 bases in between. In germline, CDR1 is MRHNA, CDR2 SNTAGT. The chain's CDR3 is CASSEGGAGANVLTF. The CDR3 nucleotides are TGTGCCAGCAGTGAGGGGGGCGCTGGGGCCAACGTCCTGACTTTC.

The chain couples TRBV6-5 to TRBJ2-7; tentatively, D is TRBD1 (5 bases). V shed 5 bases and J shed 5 bases, with 16 bases lying between them. The CDR3 sequence is 14 residues long. Germline CDR1 MNHEY, CDR2 SVGAGI. The DNA of the CDR3 is TGTGCCAGCAGTCCCCGAGGACACCGGAACGAGCAGTACGTC. It codes for CASSPRGHRNEQYV.

The chain joins TRBV9 to TRBJ2-5; D might be TRBD2 (5 bases). This CDR3 has 14 residues. Germline loops: CDR1 SGDLS, CDR2 YYNGEE. Trimming removed 0 bases from V and 2 bases from J, with 8 bases in between. The CDR3 loop reads CASSVAGFQETQYF. The CDR3 nucleotides read TGTGCCAGCAGCGTAGCGGGATTTCAAGAGACCCAGTACTTC.